This note documents a single T cell receptor (beta chain) sequence. The antigen is not known. The CDR3 is 15 residues long. Per germline, CDR1 LGHDT and CDR2 YNNKEL (reference sequence). Trimming cost V 3 bases and J 3 bases; bases outside gene matches: 3. The entry originates in a study of T cell responses to AZD1222 COVID-19 vaccine. Pooling of second doses given at about 4 or about 12 weeks was done. Study outcomes and limitations: Females outnumbered males among donors, who were mostly white British; clonal diversity was possibly underestimated. Baseline seropositivity occurred in only a handful of AZD1222 recipients.

TCRdb's copy holds only in-frame clones and misses some; the assay was immunoSEQ multiplex PCR. The sample has over 120,000 clones, about 82% seen once; the top ten hold roughly 5.1%. This specimen consisted of peripheral blood, obtained 28 days after the second AZD1222 dose. The TCR comes from an adult who received the AZD1222 COVID-19 vaccine. The gene calls are TRBV3-1 (or the pseudogene TRBV3-2) and TRBJ2-7, with 12 bases lining up with TRBD2. CDR3 coding DNA: TGTGCCAGCAGCCAGAGACTAGCGGGAGTCTACGAGCAGTACTTC. Amino acid sequence: CASSQRLAGVYEQYF.